Below, 20 T cell receptor beta chains from the same sample are listed, as sequenced in a study of CD8 T cells in ankylosing spondylitis. TCRdb re-called the 5' RACE reads through MiXCR, storing one row per CDR3 protein. The sample holds over 60,000 distinct CDR3 sequences; about 5.2% are singletons and the top ten take 2% to 2.5%. Sequenced material: blood, either unsorted or a sorted T cell fraction (not recorded which). These receptors came from a male donor with ankylosing spondylitis or in good health (not recorded which).

This clonotype was seen a few times. The chain employs TRBV10-2 and TRBJ2-7; 7 bases are a match to TRBD2. Unmatched junction bases numbered 9, after V lost 6 bases and J lost 4 bases. CDR1 and CDR2 (germline): WSHSY, SAAADI. The CDR3 is 14 amino acids. The CDR3 DNA is TGCGCCAGCAGCCGCTACGGGGGGACGTACGAGCAGTACTTC. It is translated as CASSRYGGTYEQYF.

In this sample, this clonotype turned up many times. This chain joins TRBV3-1 and TRBJ2-2, with D unresolved. Looked up from germline, CDR1 is LGHDT and CDR2 is YNNKEL (reference sequence). Trimming left V 4 bases short and J 5 bases short, with 8 bases between. The CDR3 is 13 residues long. The CDR3 loop is CASSLTRTGELFF. The CDR3 coding sequence is TGTGCCAGCAGCCTTACCAGAACCGGGGAGCTGTTTTTT.

This clonotype appeared many times. Here the CDR3 reads CSGQRTTDTQYF. The CDR3 DNA reads as TGCAGCGGCCAACGGACCACAGATACGCAGTATTTT. V and J are TRBV29-1 and TRBJ2-3; unclear D gene. From germline, CDR1 is SQVTM and CDR2 ANQGSEA. V lost 7 bases, J lost 2 bases, and 10 bases lay in between. The CDR3 sequence is 12 residues long.

This clonotype was picked up many times. The chain combines TRBV7-2 with TRBJ2-2; no clear D gene. The CDR3 spans 11 residues. Trimming cost V 4 bases and J 11 bases, with 8 bases left between them. Germline assignment: CDR1 SGHTA and CDR2 FQGNSA. Here the CDR3 reads CASSSVSELFF. For the CDR3, the DNA is TGTGCCAGCAGCTCCGTCAGCGAGCTGTTTTTT.

This clonotype was seen repeatedly, ten times or more. This chain uses TRBV29-1 with TRBJ2-5, with no clear D. CDR1 SQVTM and CDR2 ANQGSEA come from the germline V gene. Trimming stripped 2 bases from V and 5 bases from J, with 6 bases between. This CDR3 has 11 residues. The CDR3 protein is CSVEHIETQYF. DNA of the CDR3: TGCAGCGTTGAACATATTGAGACCCAGTACTTC.

This clonotype occurred many times. The V call is TRBV5-1, the J call TRBJ2-1; D is perhaps TRBD2 (5 bases). The germline V and J ends were trimmed by 0 bases and 2 bases, with 12 bases remaining between them. This CDR3 comprises 16 residues. Germline V gene sequence: CDR1 SGHRS, CDR2 YFSETQ. CDR3 amino acids: CASSLVALGTYNEQFF. The CDR3 DNA reads TGCGCCAGCAGCTTGGTAGCGCTCGGCACCTACAATGAGCAGTTCTTC.

The table lists this clonotype with many counts. The rearrangement joins TRBV29-1 to TRBJ2-1, with TRBD1 identical over 9 bases. This CDR3 is 15 amino acids long. With V trimmed by 3 bases and J by 7 bases, 10 bases remained unmatched. Germline V gives CDR1 SQVTM, CDR2 ANQGSEA. CDR3 residues: CSVEGTGRPGNEQFF. In DNA, the CDR3 is TGCAGCGTTGAGGGGACAGGGAGACCGGGGAATGAGCAGTTCTTC.

There are many counts of this clonotype. The genes are TRBV3-1 and TRBJ2-3; D is ambiguous. Germline lookup yields CDR1 LGHDT and CDR2 YNNKEL (reference sequence). Trimming stripped 4 bases from V and 3 bases from J, with 14 bases between. This CDR3 has 15 residues. Here the CDR3 DNA reads TGTGCCAGCAGCCGACTCCCTAGATCTACAGATACGCAGTATTTT. It translates to CASSRLPRSTDTQYF.

This clonotype was observed many times. This sequence joins TRBV3-1 and TRBJ1-1; D is uncertain. The V end was cut by 1 base, the J end by 4 bases, with 10 bases between. Germline V gene lookup returns CDR1 LGHDT and CDR2 YNNKEL (reference sequence). The CDR3 is 14 amino acids. CDR3 bases: TGTGCCAGCAGCCAAGGTGGGGAGGGCACTGAAGCTTTCTTT. Protein product: CASSQGGEGTEAFF.

This clonotype was detected many times. This chain uses TRBV3-1 with TRBJ2-1; D might be TRBD1 or TRBD2, each matching 6 bases. The CDR3 is made up of 17 amino acids. The V end was cut by 4 bases, the J end by 9 bases, with 25 bases between. From germline, CDR1 is LGHDT and CDR2 YNNKEL (reference sequence). The CDR3 DNA follows: TGTGCCAGCAGCCGAACGATAAAAACGGGGGCCTCGGGTGAGCAGTTCTTC. Protein sequence: CASSRTIKTGASGEQFF.

This clonotype was picked up many times. CDR3 amino acids: CASSPMKTSQPQHF. DNA of the CDR3: TGTGCCAGCAGCCCCATGAAAACGAGCCAGCCCCAGCATTTT. This chain links TRBV6-2 or TRBV6-3 with TRBJ1-5; no definite D call. V lost 6 bases and J 7 bases, leaving 16 bases between the germline ends. The CDR3 sequence is 14 residues long. Germline values: CDR1 MNHEY, CDR2 SVGEGT.

The V gene is TRBV5-1, the J gene TRBJ2-7; 9 nucleotides line up with TRBD1. Germline CDR1 reads SGHRS; CDR2 reads YFSETQ. The CDR3 is 13 residues long. CDR3 amino acids: CVSSLDRGHEQYF. The CDR3, as DNA: TGCGTCAGTAGCCTGGACAGGGGACACGAGCAGTACTTC.

This clonotype was recorded at least ten times. V gene TRBV19 combines with J gene TRBJ1-2; TRBD1 matches at 9 bases. V gave up 3 bases and J gave up 8 bases; unmatched junction bases: 7. This CDR3 is built from 14 residues. Germline loops: CDR1 LNHDA, CDR2 SQIVND (reference sequence). This chain's CDR3 is CASSIGTGHAGYTF. The CDR3, as DNA: TGTGCCAGTAGTATTGGGACAGGGCATGCCGGCTACACCTTC.

The chain has TRBV7-9 and TRBJ2-1; 8 bases fit TRBD2. Germline values: CDR1 SEHNR, CDR2 FQNEAQ (reference sequence). Trimming at V came to 2 bases and at J to 5 bases, leaving 8 bases not matched to a gene. The CDR3 consists of 16 residues. CDR3 coding DNA: TGTGCCAGCAGCTTACGACCGGGGGGGAAGAACAATGAGCAGTTCTTC. Its protein product is CASSLRPGGKNNEQFF.

In its sample, this clonotype was seen many times. The rearrangement links TRBV6-1 to TRBJ2-3; 10 bases align to TRBD2. J lost 3 bases, V lost 6 bases, and 3 bases had no gene match. Germline V gene lookup returns CDR1 MNHNS and CDR2 SASEGT. The CDR3 runs 14 residues. The CDR3, as DNA: TGTGCCAGCAGACGAGCGGGGGGGACAGATACGCAGTATTTT. Translated: CASRRAGGTDTQYF.

This clonotype was seen many times. The chain employs TRBV20-1 and TRBJ1-2, with 10 bases lining up with TRBD1. V was clipped by 5 bases and J by 6 bases; unmatched bases: 3. The CDR3 consists of 12 residues. The V gene's germline CDR1 is DFQATT and CDR2 SNEGSKA (reference sequence). The CDR3 protein is CSAEDRGDGYTF. CDR3 DNA: TGCAGTGCTGAGGACAGGGGGGATGGCTACACCTTC.

This clonotype was recorded many times. This CDR3 is CASSPRLSGLNTGELFF. In DNA, the CDR3 is TGTGCCAGCAGCCCTAGACTGAGCGGGTTAAACACCGGGGAGCTGTTTTTT. The chain joins TRBV7-8 to TRBJ2-2; D perhaps matches TRBD2 (6 bases). In germline, CDR1 is SGHVS, CDR2 FQNEAQ. The CDR3 is 17 residues long. Trimming removed 5 bases at V and 2 bases at J, with 18 bases between.

This clonotype was counted many times. The chain joins TRBV10-3 to TRBJ1-5; D uncertain. The CDR3 spans 14 residues. V dropped 0 bases and J dropped 5 bases, with 8 bases sitting between them. The germline CDR1 and CDR2 sequences are ENHRY and SYGVKD. The CDR3 loop reads CAISESGQYQPQHF. In DNA form, the CDR3 reads TGTGCCATCAGTGAGTCTGGCCAATATCAGCCCCAGCATTTT.

This clonotype was counted only a few times. The chain carries TRBV12-3 or TRBV12-4 and TRBJ2-4; the match to TRBD2 covers 9 bases. The length of the CDR3 is 17 residues. The J segment lost 0 bases and the V segment lost 11 bases, leaving 14 bases of the junction unmatched. The CDR3 reads CASLEGGGGVAKNIQYF. CDR3 bases: TGTGCCTCCCTTGAAGGGGGCGGGGGGGTAGCCAAAAACATTCAGTACTTC.

Many counts were recorded for this clonotype. This sequence joins TRBV7-2 and TRBJ1-6; D uncertain. The germline CDR1 and CDR2 sequences are SGHTA and FQGNSA. The CDR3 runs 14 residues. V was pared by 5 bases and J by 7 bases, with 12 bases between. CDR3 nucleotides: TGTGCCAGCAGCCATGCCACGGGGAATTCACCCCTCCACTTT. Protein: CASSHATGNSPLHF.